The 2 T cell receptor beta chains below come from one sample, sequenced in a study of T cells in Graves' hyperthyroidism and ophthalmopathy. RNA transcripts were the template for amplifying TCR beta CDR3 regions. The HTBI set primed first-round TCR CDR3 RT-PCR. TCRdb recomputed calls from the multiplex PCR reads with MiXCR, one row per CDR3 protein. The table shows roughly 260,000 distinct CDR3 sequences, with about 14% occurring only once. The sample was blood. Receptors originate from a woman aged 40 to 50 with Graves' hyperthyroidism that later progressed to Graves' ophthalmopathy.

The chain links TRBV11-2 to TRBJ1-1; D is undetermined. Trimming removed 1 base from V and 4 bases from J, with 7 bases in between. This CDR3 region has 13 residues. Per the germline V gene, CDR1 is SGHAT and CDR2 is FQNNGV. The CDR3 DNA reads as TGTGCCAGCAGCTTAGTTGCCGGCACTGAAGCTTTCTTT. The encoded protein is CASSLVAGTEAFF.

The chain joins TRBV29-1 to TRBJ1-1; D is undetermined. Trimming took off 7 bases at V and 5 bases at J, with 14 bases between the two ends. The CDR3 has 12 amino acids. Germline CDR1 is SQVTM and CDR2 is ANQGSEA. CDR3 in amino acids: CSATTGGTEAFF. CDR3 DNA: TGCAGCGCAACGACGGGAGGGACTGAAGCTTTCTTT. Filled out from reference TRBV29-1 and TRBJ1-1, the complete variable domain reads SAVISQKPSRDICQRGTSLTIQCQVDSQVTMMFWYRQQPGQSLTLIATANQGSEATYESGFVIDKFPISRPNLTFSTLTVSNMSPEDSSIYLCSATTGGTEAFFGQGTRLTVV.